This is a list of T cell receptor beta chains from one sample in a study of CD8+ T cells in alopecia areata. Sequencing used immunoSEQ multiplex PCR; TCRdb keeps in-frame clones, though not all of them. The sample shows about 190,000 clones, approximately 67% of them seen only once. The sequences come from CD4+ T cells sorted from blood, collected between weeks 49 and 50, from a patient treated with tofacitinib. These receptors were obtained from a human donor with alopecia areata. The CDR3 runs from the conserved cysteine through the conserved F or W. The D gene is left open where the match is weak. Clone size, where shown, is once, few, many, or a class for clones that have expanded.

NA	TRBV29-1	TRBJ2-5	NA	CSAAQETQYF	TGCAGCGCCGCTCAAGAGACCCAGTACTTC
NA	TRBV10-3	TRBJ1-2	NA	CAINTGMTSGYTF	TGTGCCATCAATACAGGGATGACTAGTGGCTACACCTTC
TRBD2	TRBV29-1	TRBJ2-5	NA	CSAVPSGGPQYF	TGCAGCGCTGTGCCTAGCGGGGGGCCCCAGTACTTC
NA	TRBV15	TRBJ1-5	NA	CATSSARDSHSNQPQHF	TGTGCCACCAGCAGCGCCCGAGACAGCCATAGCAATCAGCCCCAGCATTTT
TRBD1	TRBV15	TRBJ2-5	NA	CATSRSGDRDQTQYF	TGTGCCACCAGCAGATCTGGGGACAGGGACCAGACCCAGTACTTC
NA	TRBV30	TRBJ1-5	few	CAWSVGSNQPQHF	TGTGCCTGGAGTGTGGGTAGCAATCAGCCCCAGCATTTT
TRBD2	TRBV9	TRBJ2-3	NA	CASGAGETFVQADTQYF	TGTGCCAGCGGAGCGGGGGAGACTTTCGTCCAGGCAGATACGCAGTATTTT
NA	TRBV29-1	TRBJ1-5	NA	CSVEVVSNQPQHF	TGCAGCGTTGAAGTGGTTAGCAATCAGCCCCAGCATTTT
TRBD2	TRBV15	TRBJ2-6	NA	CATSRVTTSGVSGANVLTF	TGTGCCACCAGCAGAGTCACGACTAGCGGGGTCTCTGGGGCCAACGTCCTGACTTTC
NA	TRBV29-1	TRBJ2-1	few	CSVRSGLDNEQFF	TGCAGCGTTCGGTCAGGGTTGGACAATGAGCAGTTCTTC
TRBD1	TRBV29-1	TRBJ1-2	NA	CSAGTDYGYTF	TGCAGCGCGGGGACAGACTATGGCTACACCTTC
NA	TRBV2	TRBJ1-1	NA	CASSVPLMMGTEAFF	TGTGCCAGCAGTGTTCCTCTCATGATGGGGACTGAAGCTTTCTTT
TRBD1	TRBV13	TRBJ1-2	NA	CASSFNDRAHYGYTF	TGTGCCAGCAGCTTTAATGACAGGGCACACTATGGCTACACCTTC
NA	TRBV5-1	TRBJ1-2	NA	CASSRDGGAGDGYTF	TGCGCCAGCAGCCGCGACGGGGGCGCAGGGGACGGCTACACCTTC
NA	TRBV30	TRBJ1-6	NA	CAWSSSRGRNNSPLHF	TGTGCCTGGAGTTCATCCCGGGGACGTAATAATTCACCCCTCCACTTT
TRBD1	TRBV7-2	TRBJ2-3	NA	CASTTGTESTDTQYF	TGTGCCAGCACGACCGGGACAGAGAGCACAGATACGCAGTATTTT
NA	TRBV7-2	TRBJ1-2	few	CASSLEARGIGGYTF	TGTGCCAGCAGCTTAGAAGCTCGGGGTATCGGTGGCTACACCTTC
NA	TRBV29-1	TRBJ1-1	once	CSVGGRMNTEAFF	TGCAGCGTTGGTGGGAGGATGAACACTGAAGCTTTCTTT
NA	TRBV25-1	TRBJ2-5	once	CASSESLQGLGETQYF	TGTGCCAGCAGTGAATCTTTACAGGGATTAGGGGAGACCCAGTACTTC
NA	TRBV29-1	TRBJ2-3	NA	CSVVGWKTTDTQYF	TGCAGCGTTGTGGGTTGGAAAACCACAGATACGCAGTATTTT
NA	TRBV15	TRBJ2-1	NA	CATRRHPNHEQFF	TGTGCCACTAGGCGTCACCCTAACCATGAGCAGTTCTTC
TRBD1	TRBV9	TRBJ1-2	NA	CASSVGTGEGYTF	TGTGCCAGCAGCGTCGGGACAGGGGAAGGCTACACCTTC
NA	TRBV6-5	TRBJ2-3	NA	CASRAPRGNTDTQYF	TGTGCCAGCAGAGCCCCCAGGGGCAACACAGATACGCAGTATTTT
NA	TRBV29-1	TRBJ2-7	NA	CSVESGFNEQYF	TGCAGCGTTGAGTCTGGGTTTAACGAGCAGTACTTC
TRBD1	TRBV29-1	TRBJ2-3	few	CSGQGASRDTQYF	TGCAGCGGACAGGGGGCAAGTCGAGATACGCAGTATTTT
TRBD1	TRBV5-1	TRBJ1-1	NA	CASSTTGDTEAFF	TGCGCCAGCAGCACGACAGGGGACACTGAAGCTTTCTTT